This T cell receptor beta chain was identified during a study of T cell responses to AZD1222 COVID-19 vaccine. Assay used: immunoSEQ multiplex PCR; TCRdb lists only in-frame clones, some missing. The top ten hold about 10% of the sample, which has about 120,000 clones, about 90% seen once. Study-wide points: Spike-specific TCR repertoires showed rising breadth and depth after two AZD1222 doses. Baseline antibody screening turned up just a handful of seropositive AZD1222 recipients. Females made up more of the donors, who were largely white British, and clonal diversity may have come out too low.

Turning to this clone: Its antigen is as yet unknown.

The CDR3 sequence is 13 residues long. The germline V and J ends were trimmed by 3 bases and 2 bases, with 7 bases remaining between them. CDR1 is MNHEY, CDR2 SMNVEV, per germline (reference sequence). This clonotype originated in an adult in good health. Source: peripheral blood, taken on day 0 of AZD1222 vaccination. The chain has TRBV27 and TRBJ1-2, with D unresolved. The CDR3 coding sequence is TGTGCCAGCAGTTTCAGTCAGAACTATGGCTACACCTTC. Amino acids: CASSFSQNYGYTF.